The source of this TCR beta chain is a study of CD8+ T cells in alopecia areata (dated by TCRdb to the late 2010s). Notes on the research overall: Treated patients were enrolled in an open-label pilot trial of oral tofacitinib at 5 to 10 mg twice daily for moderate-to-severe alopecia areata. Scalp clonality was compared across normal scalp (n=4), patchy alopecia areata scalp (n=8), and alopecia totalis/universalis scalp (n=8). Human TCRbeta sequencing covered scalp tissue and sorted CD4+ and CD8+ peripheral blood T cells from patchy and totalis/universalis alopecia areata patients and healthy controls. RNA was extracted with the PAXgene miRNA kit for fixed scalp, the miRNeasy kit for PBMCs, and the RNeasy kit for mouse skin. For the treated patients, the SALT score, which quantifies what percentage of scalp surface area is affected, served as the measure of disease severity. Patients received tofacitinib for 6 to 18 months and were then followed off drug for 6 months to check for delayed response and recurrence. The study used high-throughput TCRbeta sequencing to examine T cell clonal expansion in alopecia areata, in both the C3H/HeJ mouse model and human patients. Tofacitinib-treated patients had biopsies at baseline and at 4 and 24 weeks of treatment, with a later scalp biopsy in several patients. TCRbeta CDR3 regions were amplified by immunoSEQ multiplex PCR using 35 Vbeta forward and 13 Jbeta reverse primers.

Libraries were prepared through the immunoSEQ multiplex PCR assay. RNA was extracted from all samples and reverse transcribed into cDNA as template for TCR sequencing. SuperScript III was used to make first-strand cDNA, primed with a 2:1 mix of oligo-dT and random hexamers. A synthetic immune receptor repertoire was used to measure amplification bias, and any remaining bias was corrected computationally. Under the source paper's analysis protocol: Raw reads were preprocessed to remove errors, and CDR3 was defined according to IMGT conventions as the region from the conserved cysteine to phenylalanine. Clonality was computed by normalizing Shannon entropy by log2 of the number of productive unique TCRs and subtracting the result from 1. Whether scalp clones were CD4 or CD8 was inferred by matching scalp TCRbeta sequences against CD4 and CD8 repertoires sorted from blood. TCRdb took over this immuneACCESS table, retaining in-frame rearrangements with V and J assigned. Such tables are incomplete; in checked studies, under half of the missing clones stem from an unresolved V gene, and the remainder is unexplained. For V, J and clone size, that table is used; D and trimming come from the DNA. The sample profile shows more than 100,000 clones; 53% of them were found once. The leading ten clones occupy around 0.46% of the sample.

The investigation overall reported the following: With tofacitinib, both scalp clonality and the number of expanded CD8+ clones among the top 100 scalp clones went down significantly. The treated cohort was small, with a single nonresponder, so links between baseline CD8+ expansion and response need larger studies. Many expanded lesional clones were found to persist in scalp and blood during tofacitinib treatment, and relapse after treatment cessation may be partly explained by this persistence. Shared TCR sequences between patients were less evident than in mice, which may be partly attributable to HLA diversity in the patient population. Resident alphabeta T cells in normal human skin are also sequenced, complicating scalp TCR repertoire analysis, unlike mouse skin dominated by gammadelta T cells. Lesional scalp, especially in alopecia totalis/universalis, showed higher clonality and more expanded CD8+ clones than normal scalp, suggesting antigenic drive.

The time point tag for this specimen amounts to: 4 weeks on oral tofacitinib. The label giving this sample's treatment or condition can be read as: oral pan-JAK inhibitor, 5-10 mg twice daily. Lesional scalp punch biopsies and peripheral blood were obtained from alopecia areata patients. PBMCs were isolated by density centrifugation and stained for CD3, CD4 and CD8, after which CD4+ and CD8+ T cells were sorted on a FACSAria. This clone has more than one count but fewer than ten. Its antigen is unknown. Base qualities are not at hand, and no much larger clone is one base apart. CDR1 and CDR2, looked up from the germline V gene (reference sequence), are GTSNPN and SVGIG. Relative to germline, V is missing 2 bases and J is missing 2 bases, with 9 bases of the junction outside any gene match. Inclusive of the bounding cysteine and phenylalanine, the CDR3 is 16 residues long. CDR3 DNA only is kept here, 48 bases in frame from base 1.

This receptor chain uses TRBV30 and TRBJ2-5; TRBD2 fits 9 bases in the junction. Sequenced material: CD4+ T cells sorted from blood, taken at week 4, from a patient treated with tofacitinib. The receptor comes from a human donor with alopecia areata. CDR3 loop: CAWSKGPSGIQETQYF. The nucleotide sequence is TGTGCCTGGAGTAAAGGTCCTAGCGGGATACAAGAGACCCAGTACTTC.